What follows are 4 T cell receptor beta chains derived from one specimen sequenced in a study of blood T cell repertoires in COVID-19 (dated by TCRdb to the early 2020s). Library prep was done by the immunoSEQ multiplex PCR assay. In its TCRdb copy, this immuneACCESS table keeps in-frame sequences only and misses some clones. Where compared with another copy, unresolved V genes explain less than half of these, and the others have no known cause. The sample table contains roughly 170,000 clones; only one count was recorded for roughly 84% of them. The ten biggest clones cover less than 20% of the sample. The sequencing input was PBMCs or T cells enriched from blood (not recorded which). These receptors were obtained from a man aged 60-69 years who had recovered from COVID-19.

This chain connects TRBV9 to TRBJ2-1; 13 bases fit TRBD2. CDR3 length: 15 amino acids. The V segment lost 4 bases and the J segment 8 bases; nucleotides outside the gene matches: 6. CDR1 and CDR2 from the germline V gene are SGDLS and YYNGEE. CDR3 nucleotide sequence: TGTGCCAGCAGCCTAGGACTAGCGGGAGTTCATGAGCAGTTCTTC. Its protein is CASSLGLAGVHEQFF.

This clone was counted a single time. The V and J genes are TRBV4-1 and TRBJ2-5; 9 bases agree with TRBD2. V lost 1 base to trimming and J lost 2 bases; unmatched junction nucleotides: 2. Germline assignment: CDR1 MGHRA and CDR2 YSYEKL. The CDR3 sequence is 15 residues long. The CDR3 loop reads CASSQGGGAQETQYF. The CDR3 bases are TGCGCCAGCAGCCAAGGCGGGGGGGCGCAAGAGACCCAGTACTTC.

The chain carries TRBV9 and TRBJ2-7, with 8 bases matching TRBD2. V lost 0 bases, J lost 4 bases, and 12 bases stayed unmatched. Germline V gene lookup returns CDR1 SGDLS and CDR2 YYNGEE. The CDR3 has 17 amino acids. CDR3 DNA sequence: TGTGCCAGCAGCGTAGGCCCGGGAGGGCCTGGTAGATACGAGCAGTACTTC. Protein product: CASSVGPGGPGRYEQYF. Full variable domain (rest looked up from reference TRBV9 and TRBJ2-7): DSGVTQTPKHLITATGQRVTLRCSPRSGDLSVYWYQQSLDQGLQFLIQYYNGEERAKGNILERFSAQQFPDLHSELNLSSLELGDSALYFCASSVGPGGPGRYEQYFGPGTRLTVT.

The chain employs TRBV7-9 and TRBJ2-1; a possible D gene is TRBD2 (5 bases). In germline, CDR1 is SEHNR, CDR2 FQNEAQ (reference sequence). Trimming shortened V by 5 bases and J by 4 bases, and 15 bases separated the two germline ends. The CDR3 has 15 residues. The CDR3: CASSARASPYNEQFF. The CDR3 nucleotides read TGTGCCAGCAGCGCACGGGCTAGCCCTTACAATGAGCAGTTCTTC.